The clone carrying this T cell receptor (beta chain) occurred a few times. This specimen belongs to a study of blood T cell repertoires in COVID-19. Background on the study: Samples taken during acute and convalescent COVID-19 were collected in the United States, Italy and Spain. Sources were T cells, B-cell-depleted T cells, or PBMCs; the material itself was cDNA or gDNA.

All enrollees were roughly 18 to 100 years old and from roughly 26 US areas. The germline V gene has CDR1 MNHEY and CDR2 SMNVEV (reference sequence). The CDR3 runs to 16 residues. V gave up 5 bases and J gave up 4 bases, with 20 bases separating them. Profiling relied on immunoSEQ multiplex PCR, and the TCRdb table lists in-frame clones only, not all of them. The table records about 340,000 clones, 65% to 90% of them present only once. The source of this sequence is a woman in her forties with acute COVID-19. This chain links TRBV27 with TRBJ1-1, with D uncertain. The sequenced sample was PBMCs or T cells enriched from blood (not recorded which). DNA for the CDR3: TGTGCCAGCAGTCGGACCGGGATCTACCAAGGCACTGAAGCTTTCTTT. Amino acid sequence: CASSRTGIYQGTEAFF.